These 21 T cell receptor beta chains came from one sample sequenced in a study of CD8+ T cells in alopecia areata. Investigators isolated RNA and reverse transcribed it into cDNA to act as the sequencing template. Here immunoSEQ multiplex PCR was the method, and the copy in TCRdb shows in-frame clones only, minus some. The sample records 20,000 to 30,000 clones, under 60% being singletons. Sequencing was performed on NKG2D-high CD8+ T cells sorted from blood. The receptors here all came from a human donor with alopecia areata.

This clone was seen more than once but under ten times. The CDR3 sequence: CASSYSGMYEQFF. The DNA of the CDR3 is TGTGCCAGCAGTTACTCGGGAATGTATGAGCAGTTCTTC. The rearrangement joins TRBV6-5 to TRBJ2-1, with D unresolved. The CDR3 sequence is 13 residues long. The germline gives CDR1 MNHEY, CDR2 SVGAGI. Between the trimmed V and J ends, which lost 0 bases and 8 bases, there was a span of 8 bases.

The chain links TRBV27 to TRBJ1-5, with D perhaps TRBD1 (5 bases). CDR3 length: 17 amino acids. Germline V CDR1 and CDR2: MNHEY, SMNVEV (reference sequence). Between the trimmed V and J ends, which lost 5 bases and 9 bases, there was a span of 26 bases. This chain's CDR3 is CASSKSNRDGRYWPQHF. The CDR3, as DNA: TGTGCCAGCAGTAAATCCAACCGGGACGGCCGTTATTGGCCCCAGCATTTT.

The chain recombines TRBV7-8 with TRBJ2-1; no firm D call. V lost 4 bases and J lost 8, with 9 bases in between. The CDR3 contains 12 residues. CDR1 SGHVS and CDR2 FQNEAQ come from the germline V gene. CDR3 protein: CASSSSLDEQFF. CDR3 nucleotides: TGTGCCAGCAGCTCATCTCTGGATGAGCAGTTCTTC.

The V and J genes are TRBV2 and TRBJ1-5; TRBD1 matches at 9 bases. V gave up 4 bases and J gave up 11 bases; unmatched junction bases: 12. CDR3 length: 15 amino acids. Looked up from germline, CDR1 is SNHLY and CDR2 is FYNNEI. The CDR3 protein is CASSATGTGYRAQHF. CDR3 DNA sequence: TGTGCCAGCAGTGCAACCGGGACAGGGTACAGGGCCCAGCATTTT.

The V call is TRBV2, the J call TRBJ1-1; TRBD1 aligns across 7 bases. The CDR3 consists of 14 residues. Trimming removed 0 bases from V and 4 bases from J; junction bases left unmatched: 2. From germline, CDR1 is SNHLY and CDR2 FYNNEI. The CDR3 nucleotides are TGTGCCAGCAGTGAAGCAGGGGGCGTCACTGAAGCTTTCTTT. It translates to CASSEAGGVTEAFF.

This chain uses TRBV13 with TRBJ2-7, with 8 bases that match TRBD2. The trim removed 5 bases at V and 6 bases at J, leaving 9 bases unmatched. Germline CDR1 reads PRHDT; CDR2 reads FYEKMQ (reference sequence). The CDR3 has 14 residues. In DNA, the CDR3 is TGTGCCAGCAGCGGTCCGGGACTAGTAAGCGAGCAGTACTTC. Its protein is CASSGPGLVSEQYF.

This clone is hyperexpanded by share. This chain links TRBV10-3 with TRBJ2-1, with TRBD2 identical over 8 bases. This CDR3 has 16 residues. CDR1 and CDR2 from the germline V gene are ENHRY and SYGVKD. After removal of 6 bases from V and 0 bases from J, the junction contained 7 bases not matched to a gene. The DNA of the CDR3 is TGTGCCATCAGGATAACTAGCGGCAGCTCCTACAATGAGCAGTTCTTC. Amino acid sequence: CAIRITSGSSYNEQFF.

This clone is judged medium-sized. The chain joins TRBV7-9 to TRBJ1-3, with 11 nucleotides matching TRBD1. Trimming at V came to 7 bases and at J to 2 bases, leaving 4 bases not matched to a gene. This CDR3 region has 15 residues. Per the germline V gene, CDR1 is SEHNR and CDR2 is FQNEAQ (reference sequence). The CDR3, as DNA: TGTGCCAGCAACTCGGACAGGGGGCCTGGAAACACCATATATTTT. Amino acid sequence: CASNSDRGPGNTIYF.

The rearrangement uses TRBV27 and TRBJ2-7; D is possibly TRBD1 (5 bases). Trimming took 4 bases from V and 3 from J, leaving 10 bases between them. Germline V lookup: CDR1 MNHEY, CDR2 SMNVEV (reference sequence). This CDR3 is built from 13 residues. CDR3 nucleotides: TGTGCCAGCAGTTCAGGGATGGGCTACGAGCAGTACTTC. Its translation: CASSSGMGYEQYF.

This clone was found a few times. The genes are TRBV4-1 and TRBJ1-5; 7 bases fit TRBD1. After removal of 0 bases from V and 3 bases from J, the junction contained 5 bases not matched to a gene. CDR3 length equals 16 residues. Germline-derived CDR1 and CDR2 are MGHRA and YSYEKL. The CDR3 nucleotides read TGCGCCAGCAGCCAAGATTTGACAGGGTACAATCAGCCCCAGCATTTT. Amino acids: CASSQDLTGYNQPQHF.

The chain joins TRBV5-1 to TRBJ2-1, with D possibly TRBD2 on 6 matching bases. V gave up 4 bases and J gave up 5 bases, with 13 bases separating them. Germline V gene data show CDR1 as SGHRS and CDR2 as YFSETQ. This CDR3 has 14 residues. CDR3 residues: CASSRWRDHNEQFF. The CDR3, as DNA: TGCGCCAGCAGCCGATGGCGGGACCACAATGAGCAGTTCTTC.

The chain uses TRBV4-1 and TRBJ1-2, with a possible D match to TRBD1 (5 bases). Germline CDR1 reads MGHRA; CDR2 reads YSYEKL. CDR3 length equals 15 residues. Trimming took 1 base from V and 4 from J, leaving 13 bases between them. The CDR3 here is CASSQANGASYGYTF. The CDR3 DNA follows: TGCGCCAGCAGCCAAGCTAACGGGGCGTCCTATGGCTACACCTTC.

The count of this clone is one. The J gene is TRBJ1-1, the V gene TRBV19; D gene ambiguous. The CDR3 length is 14 residues. V shed 5 bases and J shed 1 base, with 11 bases lying between them. CDR1 and CDR2 from the germline V gene are LNHDA and SQIVND (reference sequence). The CDR3 reads CASSGFQANTEAFF. The CDR3 coding sequence is TGTGCCAGTAGTGGTTTCCAGGCGAACACTGAAGCTTTCTTT. Looking up the rest from reference TRBV19 and TRBJ1-1 gives the full variable domain: DGGITQSPKYLFRKEGQNVTLSCEQNLNHDAMYWYRQDPGQGLRLIYYSQIVNDFQKGDIAEGYSVSREKKESFPLTVTSAQKNPTAFYLCASSGFQANTEAFFGQGTRLTVV.

The chain links TRBV7-9 to TRBJ1-1; TRBD1 matches at 8 bases. The CDR3 contains 16 residues. CDR1 and CDR2 from the germline V gene are SEHNR and FQNEAQ (reference sequence). Unmatched junction bases numbered 6, after V lost 2 bases and J lost 1 base. The CDR3 DNA reads TGTGCCAGCAGCTTATGGAGGACAGGGCCGAACACTGAAGCTTTCTTT. This sequence encodes CASSLWRTGPNTEAFF.

This clone is deemed medium-sized. The CDR3 is CATSREPPTTYEQYF. CDR3 DNA: TGTGCCACCAGCAGAGAACCGCCAACTACCTACGAGCAGTACTTC. The chain combines TRBV15 with TRBJ2-7; no clear D. V lost 0 bases to trimming and J lost 2 bases, with 11 bases between them. The CDR3 contains 15 residues. Germline CDR1 is LNHNV and CDR2 is YYDKDF (reference sequence).

There are a few counts of this clone. The genes are TRBV5-4 and TRBJ2-3; a weak D match, TRBD2 (5 bases). The CDR3 is 11 residues long. V lost 4 bases to trimming and J lost 6 bases, with 6 bases between them. The germline CDR1 and CDR2 sequences are SGHNT and YYREEE (reference sequence). This CDR3 is CASSPGDTQYF. The CDR3 nucleotides are TGTGCCAGCAGCCCGGGGGATACGCAGTATTTT.

V is TRBV25-1 and J is TRBJ2-7, with D perhaps assigned TRBD1 or TRBD2 (5 bases each). Trimming left V 1 base short and J 6 bases short, with 10 bases between. This CDR3 is 13 amino acids long. Germline CDR1 MGHDK, CDR2 SYGVNS. CDR3 region: CASSELGEGEQYF. The CDR3 DNA sequence: TGTGCCAGCAGTGAATTGGGGGAAGGCGAGCAGTACTTC.

This clone came up a few times. The V gene is TRBV7-6, the J gene TRBJ2-7; 11 bases fit TRBD2. Unmatched junction bases numbered 19, after V lost 0 bases and J lost 6 bases. CDR3 length: 20 amino acids. The germline gives CDR1 SGHVS, CDR2 FNYEAQ. In nucleotides, the CDR3 is TGTGCCAGCAGCTTAGCGCATTCCGGGACTAGCGGACCTAGCCGGAGCGAGCAGTACTTC. It translates to CASSLAHSGTSGPSRSEQYF. Filled out from reference TRBV7-6 and TRBJ2-7, the complete variable domain reads GAGVSQSPRYKVTKRGQDVALRCDPISGHVSLYWYRQALGQGPEFLTYFNYEAQQDKSGLPNDRFSAERPEGSISTLTIQRTEQRDSAMYRCASSLAHSGTSGPSRSEQYFGPGTRLTVT.

V is TRBV13 and J is TRBJ1-2; a weak D match, TRBD1 (5 bases). This CDR3 comprises 16 residues. The germline V gene encodes CDR1 PRHDT and CDR2 FYEKMQ (reference sequence). V lost 4 bases and J lost 4, with 19 bases in between. For the CDR3, the DNA is TGTGCCAGCAGCTCAGGGATTGATTTCGGCCTCTATGGCTACACCTTC. This gives the protein CASSSGIDFGLYGYTF. Looking up the rest from reference TRBV13 and TRBJ1-2 gives the full variable domain: AAGVIQSPRHLIKEKRETATLKCYPIPRHDTVYWYQQGPGQDPQFLISFYEKMQSDKGSIPDRFSAQQFSDYHSELNMSSLELGDSALYFCASSSGIDFGLYGYTFGSGTRLTVV.

This clone was picked up a small number of times. This chain connects TRBV2 to TRBJ2-7; tentatively, D is TRBD1 or TRBD2 (5 bases each). With 10 bases removed from V and 5 bases from J, the gap between germline ends came to 18 bases. The CDR3 covers 13 residues. Germline loops: CDR1 SNHLY, CDR2 FYNNEI. The CDR3: CAIRGETRDEQYF. The CDR3 coding sequence is TGTGCCATCCGAGGGGAGACCAGGGACGAGCAGTACTTC.

This clone turned up a few times. The V call is TRBV30, the J call TRBJ2-1; D possibly corresponds to TRBD1 (5 bases). The germline gives CDR1 GTSNPN, CDR2 SVGIG (reference sequence). Between the trimmed V and J ends, which lost 5 bases and 4 bases, there was a span of 9 bases. This CDR3 is built from 12 residues. The CDR3 DNA sequence: TGTGCCTGGGGAACAGGTTACAATGAGCAGTTCTTC. Translating it yields CAWGTGYNEQFF.